At least ten counts were recorded for the clone carrying this TCR beta chain. Its antigen is undetermined. The data were obtained in a study of T cells in Graves' hyperthyroidism and ophthalmopathy. General observations from the study: Most clonotypes expanded in the thyroid (above 0.001) were also present in blood.

V gave up 3 bases and J gave up 4 bases, with 6 bases separating them. The germline V gene has CDR1 ENHRY and CDR2 SYGVKD. This CDR3 is 13 amino acids long. Amplification targeted TCR beta CDR3 regions from RNA transcripts. Using the HTBI primer set, a first-round RT-PCR was run on the TCR CDR3. Each CDR3 protein is one row after TCRdb ran MiXCR on the multiplex PCR reads. The repertoire consists of roughly 500,000 distinct CDR3 sequences, with over 35% occurring once and the leading ten covering about two fifths. The chain is built from TRBV10-3 and TRBJ1-4; no clear D gene. The sample taken for sequencing was peripheral blood or thyroid tissue (not recorded which). The sequence was obtained from an adult woman with Graves' disease, either hyperthyroidism or ophthalmopathy (not recorded which). The CDR3 loop reads CAISDLVNEKLFF. The CDR3 nucleotides read TGTGCCATCAGTGATCTAGTTAATGAAAAACTGTTTTTT.